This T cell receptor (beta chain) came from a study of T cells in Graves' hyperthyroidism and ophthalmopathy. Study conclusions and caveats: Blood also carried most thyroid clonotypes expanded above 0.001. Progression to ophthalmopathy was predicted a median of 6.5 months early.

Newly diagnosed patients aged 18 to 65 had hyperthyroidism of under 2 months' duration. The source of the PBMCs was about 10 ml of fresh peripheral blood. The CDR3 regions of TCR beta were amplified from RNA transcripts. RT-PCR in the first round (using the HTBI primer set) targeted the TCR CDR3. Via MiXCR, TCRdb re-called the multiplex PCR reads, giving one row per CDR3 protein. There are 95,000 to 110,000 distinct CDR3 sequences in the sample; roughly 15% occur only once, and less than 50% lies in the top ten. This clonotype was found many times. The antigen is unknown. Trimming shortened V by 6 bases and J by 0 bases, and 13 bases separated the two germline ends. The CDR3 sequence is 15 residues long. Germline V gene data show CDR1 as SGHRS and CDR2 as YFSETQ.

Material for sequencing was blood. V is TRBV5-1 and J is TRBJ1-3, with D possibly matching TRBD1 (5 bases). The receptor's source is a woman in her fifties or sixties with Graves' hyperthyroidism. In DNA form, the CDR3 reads TGCGCCAGCAAACCCGACAGTAACTCTGGAAACACCATATATTTT. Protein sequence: CASKPDSNSGNTIYF.